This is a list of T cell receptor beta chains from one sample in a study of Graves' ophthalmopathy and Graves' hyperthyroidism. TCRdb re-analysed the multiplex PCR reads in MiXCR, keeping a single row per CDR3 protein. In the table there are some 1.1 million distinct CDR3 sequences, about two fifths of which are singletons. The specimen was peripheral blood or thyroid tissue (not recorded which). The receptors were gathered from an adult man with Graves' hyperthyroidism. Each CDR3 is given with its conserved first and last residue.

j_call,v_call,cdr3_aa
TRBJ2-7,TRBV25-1,CASNEEGQTSYEQYF
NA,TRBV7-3,CASSLWQGGGEQFF
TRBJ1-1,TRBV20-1,CSAIQPSNTEAFF
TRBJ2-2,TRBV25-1,CASSELQETTNTGELFF
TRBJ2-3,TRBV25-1,CASTPATGGADTQYF
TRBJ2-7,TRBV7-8,CASSLNHRAGHSYEQYF
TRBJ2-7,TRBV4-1,CASSQDHVGPYEQYF
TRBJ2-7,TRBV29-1,CSVEWTSGGVEQYF
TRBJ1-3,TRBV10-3,CAIQPTGSSGNTIYF
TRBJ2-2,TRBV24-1,CATSDWKDGGEQFF
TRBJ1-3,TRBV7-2,CASSRAGYSGNTIYF
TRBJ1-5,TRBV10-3,CAISVTSNQPQHF
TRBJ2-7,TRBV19,CASAPPGQESYEQYF
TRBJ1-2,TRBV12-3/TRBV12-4,CASSFRPPNGYTF
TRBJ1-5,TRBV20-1,CSARDHARQGINGNQPQHF
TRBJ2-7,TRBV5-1,CASSFENSYEQYF
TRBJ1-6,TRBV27,CASRAQGAHNSPLHF
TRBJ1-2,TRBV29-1,CSAEVASRDTF
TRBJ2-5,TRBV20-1,CSAPSGPYQETQYF
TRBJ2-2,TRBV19,CASSMRNTGELFF
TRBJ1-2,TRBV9,CASSVNSGQASNYGYTF
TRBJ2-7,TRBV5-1,CASSFSEDDEQYF